The 10 T cell receptor beta chains listed next were all sequenced from one sample in a study of Graves' ophthalmopathy and Graves' hyperthyroidism. Amplification of the TCR beta CDR3 regions used RNA transcripts (as template). A first-round RT-PCR used HTBI primers, followed by a second-round multiplex PCR. TCRdb used MiXCR to reprocess the multiplex PCR reads, holding one entry per CDR3 protein. The sample includes roughly 480,000 distinct CDR3 sequences, around 15% seen only once; the top ten take 9.5% to 10%. Material: blood. These receptors all come from a young woman with Graves' ophthalmopathy.

This clonotype was seen a handful of times. The V gene is TRBV30, the J gene TRBJ2-5; D is possibly TRBD1 (6 bases). The CDR3 has 14 amino acids. Trimming took 4 bases from V and 2 from J, leaving 14 bases between them. Germline V gene lookup returns CDR1 GTSNPN and CDR2 SVGIG (reference sequence). CDR3 in DNA: TGTGCCTGGACTTTGTTGGGGGCACAAGAGACCCAGTACTTC. It encodes CAWTLLGAQETQYF.

This clonotype was picked up many times. This sequence joins TRBV19 and TRBJ1-5, with D possibly TRBD1 on 6 matching bases. CDR3 length: 15 amino acids. Germline assignment: CDR1 LNHDA and CDR2 SQIVND (reference sequence). The V gene lost 6 bases and the J gene lost 4 bases, with 16 bases spanning the gap. In DNA form, the CDR3 reads TGTGCCAGTAGGGGGGGGCAGGGGCCAAATCAGCCCCAGCATTTT. This encodes CASRGGQGPNQPQHF.

The sample holds many counts of this clonotype. V gene TRBV27 combines with J gene TRBJ1-1; TRBD1 might be the D (6 bases). The length of the CDR3 is 13 residues. Germline-derived CDR1 and CDR2 are MNHEY and SMNVEV (reference sequence). Trimming left V 3 bases short and J 4 bases short, with 9 bases between. CDR3 nucleotide sequence: TGTGCCAGCAGTTTTAAAGGGGGCACTGAAGCTTTCTTT. Translated: CASSFKGGTEAFF.

There are a few counts of this clonotype. It may be a read error: a sequence one base away is much more abundant. CDR3 nucleotide sequence: TGTGCCAGCAGCTACCGACGGGCGAACACTGAAGCTTGCTTT. The encoded protein is CASSYRRANTEACF. The chain uses TRBV11-2 and TRBJ1-1, with D unresolved. This CDR3 spans 14 amino acids. Germline CDR1 is SGHAT and CDR2 is FQNNGV.

This clonotype was seen many times. The chain recombines TRBV10-3 with TRBJ2-7, with D maybe TRBD1 (7 bases). The CDR3 runs to 14 residues. CDR1 and CDR2 (germline): ENHRY, SYGVKD. Deletions cut 6 bases from V and 2 bases from J, with 14 bases between. The CDR3 protein is CAISVGGGAYEQYF. Written as DNA, the CDR3 is TGTGCCATCAGCGTAGGAGGGGGCGCCTACGAGCAGTACTTC.

This clonotype has at least ten counts. The chain employs TRBV13 and TRBJ2-7; no clear D gene. V lost 1 base to trimming and J lost 4 bases, with 11 bases between them. Germline V gene lookup returns CDR1 PRHDT and CDR2 FYEKMQ (reference sequence). The CDR3 has 14 residues. The CDR3, as DNA: TGTGCCAGCAGCTTAGTACTCAGGAGTTACGAGCAGTACTTC. Residues: CASSLVLRSYEQYF.

In its sample, this clonotype was seen once. The chain carries TRBV5-1 and TRBJ1-3; D is unresolved. The germline V and J ends were trimmed by 1 base and 2 bases, with 16 bases remaining between them. The CDR3 loop spans 17 amino acids. Germline CDR1 and CDR2: SGHRS and YFSETQ. The CDR3 here is CASSLSPTPGAGNTIYF. The CDR3, as DNA: TGCGCCAGCAGCTTGTCTCCAACCCCTGGAGCTGGAAACACCATATATTTT.

The table lists this clonotype with many counts. This rearrangement joins TRBV2 to TRBJ2-7, with 8 positions matching TRBD2. Germline trimming cut 1 base from V and 7 bases from J; bases unmatched to any gene: 6. Per the germline V gene, CDR1 is SNHLY and CDR2 is FYNNEI. CDR3 length: 14 amino acids. The CDR3 region is CASSEVGTSGEQYF. DNA for the CDR3: TGTGCCAGCAGTGAAGTTGGCACTAGCGGAGAGCAGTACTTC.

The CDR3 here is CAWRGQENTEAFF. CDR3 nucleotide sequence: TGTGCCTGGAGGGGACAGGAGAACACTGAAGCTTTCTTT. The chain joins TRBV30 to TRBJ1-1, with 8 positions matching TRBD1. The CDR3 is 13 amino acids. CDR1 is GTSNPN, CDR2 SVGIG, per germline (reference sequence). Trimming removed 3 bases from V and 1 base from J; junction bases left unmatched: 1. Looking up the rest from reference TRBV30 and TRBJ1-1 gives the full variable domain: SQTIHQWPATLVQPVGSPLSLECTVEGTSNPNLYWYRQAAGRGLQLLFYSVGIGQISSEVPQNLSASRPQDRQFILSSKKLLLSDSGFYLCAWRGQENTEAFFGQGTRLTVV.

This clonotype was observed at least ten times. The V gene is TRBV7-8, the J gene TRBJ2-6; D is possibly TRBD1 (5 bases). In germline, CDR1 is SGHVS, CDR2 FQNEAQ. CDR3 size: 18 residues. V shed 4 bases and J shed 2 bases, with 18 bases lying between them. For the CDR3, the DNA is TGTGCCAGCAGCTACAGGACCCTAGTAGCCACTGGGGCCAACGTCCTGACTTTC. Its protein is CASSYRTLVATGANVLTF.